The 27 T cell receptor beta chains below come from one sample, sequenced in a study of cytomegalovirus exposure and HLA in healthy donors. PCR involved 60 Vbeta and 13 Jbeta primers. Profiling relied on immunoSEQ multiplex PCR, and the TCRdb table lists in-frame clones only, not all of them. The table has around 170,000 clones, 77% seen once. The sample taken for sequencing was PBMCs. The source is a young man in good health and CMV-seronegative.

This clone was found once. J is TRBJ1-2 and V is TRBV13, with TRBD1 matching over 9 bases. The CDR3 extends over 14 amino acids. V was clipped by 3 bases and J by 7 bases; unmatched bases: 6. Germline V gene data show CDR1 as PRHDT and CDR2 as FYEKMQ (reference sequence). CDR3 sequence: CASSFKDRGSGYTF. CDR3 DNA: TGTGCCAGCAGCTTTAAGGACAGGGGAAGTGGCTACACCTTC.

This clone was observed a few times. The chain recombines TRBV9 with TRBJ2-1, with 11 positions matching TRBD2. Germline V gene sequence: CDR1 SGDLS, CDR2 YYNGEE. The CDR3 spans 18 residues. Losses at the gene ends were 4 bases for V and 3 bases for J; bases not matched to a gene: 12. CDR3 amino acids: CASSPTISGGAYYNEQFF. CDR3 nucleotide sequence: TGTGCCAGCAGCCCAACGATTAGCGGGGGGGCCTACTACAATGAGCAGTTCTTC.

The chain is built from TRBV28 and TRBJ2-2; no firm D call. The V gene's germline CDR1 is MDHEN and CDR2 SYDVKM. V was shortened by 4 bases and J by 5 bases, with 5 bases between the two germline ends. This CDR3 spans 12 amino acids. The CDR3: CASSSQTGELFF. The CDR3 coding sequence is TGTGCCAGCAGTTCCCAAACCGGGGAGCTGTTTTTT.

The CDR3 loop is CASSPSFLASGEQYF. CDR3 nucleotides: TGTGCCAGCTCACCGTCGTTCTTAGCTTCGGGCGAGCAGTACTTC. This chain uses TRBV18 with TRBJ2-7; D is undetermined. The CDR3 covers 15 residues. Trimming stripped 3 bases from V and 6 bases from J, with 18 bases between. The germline V gene has CDR1 KGHSH and CDR2 LQKENI. Supplemented by reference TRBV18 and TRBJ2-7, the full variable domain reads NAGVMQNPRHLVRRRGQEARLRCSPMKGHSHVYWYRQLPEEGLKFMVYLQKENIIDESGMPKERFSAEFPKEGPSILRIQQVVRGDSAAYFCASSPSFLASGEQYFGPGTRLTVT.

The chain couples TRBV18 to TRBJ1-2; TRBD1 is a possible D gene (5 bases). V was cut by 2 bases and J by 4 bases, with 17 bases left in between. There are 16 residues in the CDR3. CDR1 and CDR2 (germline): KGHSH, LQKENI. The CDR3 is CASSPSIVREGYGYTF. CDR3 sequence (DNA): TGTGCCAGCTCACCATCAATCGTCAGGGAGGGCTATGGCTACACCTTC.

The rearrangement links TRBV27 to TRBJ1-5, with TRBD1 as a possible D gene (6 bases). Germline CDR1 and CDR2: MNHEY and SMNVEV (reference sequence). CDR3 size: 15 residues. Trimming left V 6 bases short and J 3 bases short, with 15 bases between. The CDR3 DNA reads as TGTGCCAGCAGCTCCTCCACAGGGTACAATCAGCCCCAGCATTTT. This sequence encodes CASSSSTGYNQPQHF.

This clone has a handful of counts. The V and J genes are TRBV27 and TRBJ2-7; 9 bases map to TRBD1. Per germline, CDR1 MNHEY and CDR2 SMNVEV (reference sequence). Trimming took 4 bases from V and 7 from J; bases not matched to a gene: 8. The CDR3 has 14 amino acids. The CDR3 sequence: CASSSGTGPSEQYF. Here the CDR3 DNA reads TGTGCCAGCAGTTCCGGGACAGGGCCCTCGGAGCAGTACTTC.

CDR3 sequence reads: CASSPRQGQETQYF. In nucleotides, the CDR3 is TGTGCCAGCAGTCCCCGACAGGGTCAAGAGACCCAGTACTTC. The V call is TRBV27, the J call TRBJ2-5; 7 positions agree with TRBD1. V was pared by 5 bases and J by 2 bases, with 5 bases of the junction left unmatched. The CDR3 covers 14 residues. CDR1 and CDR2 from the germline V gene are MNHEY and SMNVEV (reference sequence).

J is TRBJ2-5 and V is TRBV9; TRBD1 might be the D (6 bases). Germline CDR1 SGDLS, CDR2 YYNGEE. CDR3 size: 14 residues. Trimming took off 3 bases at V and 4 bases at J, with 13 bases between the two ends. DNA for the CDR3: TGTGCCAGCAGCGCCGGGACATTATTAGAGACCCAGTACTTC. Protein product: CASSAGTLLETQYF. Filled out from reference TRBV9 and TRBJ2-5, the complete variable domain reads DSGVTQTPKHLITATGQRVTLRCSPRSGDLSVYWYQQSLDQGLQFLIQYYNGEERAKGNILERFSAQQFPDLHSELNLSSLELGDSALYFCASSAGTLLETQYFGPGTRLLVL.

The chain uses TRBV18 and TRBJ1-1, with 11 bases fitting TRBD1. Germline CDR1 and CDR2: KGHSH and LQKENI. V lost 6 bases, J lost 0 bases, and 15 bases stayed unmatched. This CDR3 has 19 residues. CDR3 sequence reads: CASSPVTGTGGKMNTEAFF. CDR3 DNA: TGTGCCAGCTCTCCTGTGACCGGGACAGGGGGAAAAATGAACACTGAAGCTTTCTTT.

This sequence joins TRBV2 and TRBJ2-7, with TRBD1 matching over 11 bases. With 6 bases clipped from V and 5 bases from J, the junction kept 6 bases outside the gene matches. The CDR3 is made up of 14 amino acids. From germline, CDR1 is SNHLY and CDR2 FYNNEI. CDR3 DNA: TGTGCCAGCAGAAAGGGACAGGGGGTCCACGAGCAGTACTTC. Translation gives CASRKGQGVHEQYF.

The J gene is TRBJ2-4, the V gene TRBV19; D not certain. The CDR3 is 15 residues long. Trimming shortened V by 5 bases and J by 0 bases, and 11 bases separated the two germline ends. In germline, CDR1 is LNHDA, CDR2 SQIVND (reference sequence). For the CDR3, the DNA is TGTGCCAGTAGTGGGCGAAAGCTAGCCAAAAACATTCAGTACTTC. Its translation is CASSGRKLAKNIQYF.

This rearrangement joins TRBV2 to TRBJ1-6; possibly TRBD1 for D (5 bases). The V end lost 9 bases, the J end lost 6 bases, and 24 bases lay between the germline ends. CDR3 length equals 17 residues. Per the germline V gene, CDR1 is SNHLY and CDR2 is FYNNEI. CDR3 sequence (DNA): TGTGCCAGTGCCGGGACTCTCGATAGGGGCCCTAATTCACCCCTCCACTTT. This sequence encodes CASAGTLDRGPNSPLHF.

V gene TRBV18 combines with J gene TRBJ1-2; TRBD1 matches 7 bases. V lost 6 bases, J lost 4 bases, and 5 bases stayed unmatched. The length of the CDR3 is 13 residues. Looked up from germline, CDR1 is KGHSH and CDR2 is LQKENI. CDR3 protein: CASSLGQSYGYTF. CDR3 nucleotide sequence: TGTGCCAGCTCGCTGGGACAGTCCTATGGCTACACCTTC.

The chain is built from TRBV7-2 and TRBJ1-1; a weak D match, TRBD1 (5 bases). Trimming shortened V by 6 bases and J by 3 bases, and 11 bases separated the two germline ends. CDR3 length: 13 amino acids. The germline V gene has CDR1 SGHTA and CDR2 FQGNSA. The DNA of the CDR3 is TGTGCCAGCAGACGACAGTACTACACTGAAGCTTTCTTT. Translation: CASRRQYYTEAFF.

The chain couples TRBV18 to TRBJ2-1; D is unclear. Germline CDR1 is KGHSH and CDR2 is LQKENI. V lost 3 bases, J lost 9 bases, and 9 bases lay in between. The CDR3 has 12 residues. The CDR3 DNA reads TGTGCCAGCTCACCGCCGGGTCCTGAGCAGTTCTTC. The encoded protein is CASSPPGPEQFF.

In its sample, this clone was seen a few times. The rearrangement joins TRBV2 to TRBJ2-1, with no clear D. Looked up from germline, CDR1 is SNHLY and CDR2 is FYNNEI. The CDR3 sequence is 11 residues long. Trimming shortened V by 7 bases and J by 9 bases, and 10 bases separated the two germline ends. DNA of the CDR3: TGTGCCAGCACGCTGCGCGGTGAGCAGTTCTTC. This codes for CASTLRGEQFF.

This clone was picked up one time. The rearrangement uses TRBV2 and TRBJ1-2, with a tentative D call TRBD1 (5 bases). The CDR3 has 14 residues. CDR1 is SNHLY and CDR2 is FYNNEI in the germline V gene. Trimming took 8 bases from V and 5 from J, leaving 18 bases between them. CDR3 loop: CASSYLDSSYGYTF. CDR3 in DNA: TGTGCCAGCTCATACCTAGACAGCTCATATGGCTACACCTTC.

This chain joins TRBV19 and TRBJ2-7; the match to TRBD2 covers 12 bases. Looked up from germline, CDR1 is LNHDA and CDR2 is SQIVND (reference sequence). V lost 3 bases and J lost 3; bases outside the gene matches: 6. This CDR3 spans 16 amino acids. CDR3 sequence reads: CASSMASGRADYEQYF. The CDR3 DNA sequence: TGTGCCAGTAGTATGGCTAGCGGGAGGGCCGACTACGAGCAGTACTTC.

This clone was found a few times. The rearrangement uses TRBV25-1 and TRBJ1-5; no definite D call. Trimming took off 6 bases at V and 4 bases at J, with 13 bases between the two ends. Germline lookup yields CDR1 MGHDK and CDR2 SYGVNS. This CDR3 spans 14 amino acids. The CDR3 is CASSEAKVNQPQHF. The CDR3 DNA reads as TGTGCCAGCAGCGAGGCGAAAGTTAATCAGCCCCAGCATTTT.

This clone was seen only once. The V gene is TRBV4-2, the J gene TRBJ2-1, with TRBD2 matching over 10 bases. CDR1 is LGHNA and CDR2 is YNFKEQ in the germline V gene. The trim removed 4 bases at V and 7 bases at J, leaving 10 bases unmatched. The CDR3 totals 16 residues. As DNA, the CDR3 is TGTGCCAGCAGCCCTCGAGCGGGAGGGCCGGGAAATGAGCAGTTCTTC. Translating gives CASSPRAGGPGNEQFF.

J is TRBJ1-1 and V is TRBV19, with D possibly TRBD1 on 5 matching bases. Between the trimmed V and J ends, which lost 5 bases and 5 bases, there was a span of 9 bases. The CDR3 loop spans 12 amino acids. Per the germline V gene, CDR1 is LNHDA and CDR2 is SQIVND (reference sequence). DNA of the CDR3: TGTGCCAGTAGTTGGGGGGGAACTGAAGCTTTCTTT. It codes for CASSWGGTEAFF.

The V and J genes are TRBV2 and TRBJ1-3, with 7 bases matching TRBD1. This CDR3 spans 16 amino acids. Germline loops: CDR1 SNHLY, CDR2 FYNNEI. The V segment lost 4 bases and the J segment 4 bases; nucleotides outside the gene matches: 10. The CDR3 region is CASSVRTGDSGNTIYF. The CDR3 DNA reads as TGTGCCAGCAGTGTTCGAACAGGGGATTCCGGAAACACCATATATTTT.

For this clone: At one of its ends the junction is not consistent with the germline gene, which may arise from a read error. V is TRBV7-7 and J is TRBJ2-7, with D tentatively TRBD2 (7 bases). Germline V gene lookup returns CDR1 SSHAT and CDR2 FNYEAQ (reference sequence). The CDR3 contains 14 residues. The CDR3: CASSDGGPTYEQYF. The CDR3 DNA sequence: TGTGCTAGCAGCGACGGGGGGCCCACCTACGAGCAGTACTTC. Based on the CDR3 plus reference TRBV7-7 and TRBJ2-7, the full variable domain is GAGVSQSPRYKVTKRGQDVTLRCDPISSHATLYWYQQALGQGPEFLTYFNYEAQPDKSGLPSDRFSAERPEGSISTLTIQRTEQRDSAMYRCASSDGGPTYEQYFGPGTRLTVT.

The chain links TRBV4-3 to TRBJ1-5; the D is unclear. Germline lookup yields CDR1 LGHNA and CDR2 YSLEER. Trimming removed 0 bases at V and 0 bases at J, with 6 bases between. The CDR3 sequence is 15 residues long. The CDR3 DNA reads as TGCGCCAGCAGCCAAGATCGGGGTAGCAATCAGCCCCAGCATTTT. Its translation: CASSQDRGSNQPQHF.

The V and J genes are TRBV5-6 and TRBJ1-2, with 7 nucleotides matching TRBD1. Trimming cost V 4 bases and J 7 bases; bases outside gene matches: 13. This CDR3 comprises 15 residues. The germline gives CDR1 SGHDT, CDR2 YYEEEE. CDR3 protein: CASSLREGAAGGYTF. CDR3 nucleotides: TGTGCCAGCAGCCTCCGGGAGGGGGCGGCGGGTGGCTACACCTTC. Based on the CDR3 plus reference TRBV5-6 and TRBJ1-2, the full variable domain is DAGVTQSPTHLIKTRGQQVTLRCSPKSGHDTVSWYQQALGQGPQFIFQYYEEEERQRGNFPDRFSGHQFPNYSSELNVNALLLGDSALYLCASSLREGAAGGYTFGSGTRLTVV.

The chain is built from TRBV5-6 and TRBJ2-5; D perhaps matches TRBD2 (6 bases). V gave up 6 bases and J gave up 0 bases, with 18 bases separating them. This CDR3 has 16 amino acids. CDR1 SGHDT and CDR2 YYEEEE come from the germline V gene. The CDR3 coding sequence is TGTGCCAGCACCCTTGGGGCCCTAGCGAACCAAGAGACCCAGTACTTC. Protein: CASTLGALANQETQYF.